This TCR beta chain emerged from a study of shared clonotypes between healthy human individuals. Produced via immunoSEQ multiplex PCR; TCRdb's table is partial and in-frame only. Of fewer than 700,000 clones listed, roughly 79% are singletons. This CDR3 is 11 amino acids long. Germline loops: CDR1 MDHEN, CDR2 SYDVKM. Deletions cut 3 bases from V and 13 bases from J, with 10 bases between. The chain joins TRBV28 to TRBJ2-1, with D perhaps assigned TRBD1 or TRBD2 (5 bases each). This receptor was identified in a woman aged 40 to 50 in good health. Some clones in this sample may be carry-over from other donors' samples. Sequencing used PBMCs. In DNA form, the CDR3 reads TGTGCCAGCAGTTTTAGTAGGGACCAGTTCTTC. It yields the protein CASSFSRDQFF. Based on the CDR3 plus reference TRBV28 and TRBJ2-1, the full variable domain is DVKVTQSSRYLVKRTGEKVFLECVQDMDHENMFWYRQDPGLGLRLIYFSYDVKMKEKGDIPEGYSVSREKKERFSLILESASTNQTSMYLCASSFSRDQFFGPGTRLTVL.